The 9 T cell receptor beta chains below were found in one sample sequenced in a study of blood T cell repertoires in COVID-19. TCRdb's table, derived via immunoSEQ multiplex PCR, lists solely in-frame clones and lacks some. The repertoire holds about 280,000 clones, roughly 85% seen once, with 5.1% in the top ten. The material sequenced was peripheral blood. These receptors originate from a man aged 45-65 years with active or convalescent COVID-19.

The J gene is TRBJ1-5, the V gene TRBV2; 7 bases agree with TRBD1. Germline CDR1 reads SNHLY; CDR2 reads FYNNEI. The CDR3 extends over 16 amino acids. Trimming at V came to 5 bases and at J to 3 bases, leaving 10 bases not matched to a gene. The CDR3 DNA reads TGTGCCAGCAGTCCAACACAGGGGTCCTTCAATCAGCCCCAGCATTTT. It translates to CASSPTQGSFNQPQHF. The variable domain in full, with the rest retrieved from reference TRBV2 and TRBJ1-5, is EPEVTQTPSHQVTQMGQEVILRCVPISNHLYFYWYRQILGQKVEFLVSFYNNEISEKSEIFDDQFSVERPDGSNFTLKIRSTKLEDSAMYFCASSPTQGSFNQPQHFGDGTRLSIL.

The table lists this clone with a few counts. The chain has TRBV5-1 and TRBJ2-3, with 9 nucleotides matching TRBD1. The CDR3 loop spans 14 amino acids. Trimming removed 4 bases from V and 4 bases from J; junction bases left unmatched: 4. From germline, CDR1 is SGHRS and CDR2 YFSETQ. The CDR3: CASSQDRGADTQYF. The CDR3 DNA reads as TGCGCCAGCAGCCAAGACAGGGGGGCAGATACGCAGTATTTT.

The chain combines TRBV18 with TRBJ1-1; 10 bases fit TRBD1. The V gene end was trimmed by 6 bases and the J gene end by 3 bases; junction bases not matched to a gene: 4. Germline CDR1 reads KGHSH; CDR2 reads LQKENI. The CDR3 runs 14 residues. The chain's CDR3 is CASSRQGAYTEAFF. For the CDR3, the DNA is TGTGCCAGCTCTCGACAGGGGGCGTACACTGAAGCTTTCTTT.

This sequence joins TRBV12-3 or TRBV12-4 and TRBJ1-1; D gene ambiguous. V lost 7 bases to trimming and J lost 2 bases, with 8 bases between them. This CDR3 spans 12 amino acids. CDR3 loop: CASNLRNTEAFF. In DNA form, the CDR3 reads TGTGCCAGCAACCTGAGAAACACTGAAGCTTTCTTT.

In this sample, this clone turned up once. V is TRBV6-5 and J is TRBJ2-1; possibly TRBD2 for D (5 bases). Germline-derived CDR1 and CDR2 are MNHEY and SVGAGI. This CDR3 is 13 amino acids long. Trimming shortened V by 7 bases and J by 9 bases, and 16 bases separated the two germline ends. CDR3 in DNA: TGTGCCAGCACCGAAGGACTCAGTGGTGAGCAGTTCTTC. It encodes CASTEGLSGEQFF.

This clone was found once. J is TRBJ1-4 and V is TRBV7-9; the match to TRBD1 covers 7 bases. The V and J ends lost 5 bases and 7 bases, in that order; junction bases with no gene match: 13. The CDR3 extends over 16 amino acids. Germline values: CDR1 SEHNR, CDR2 FQNEAQ (reference sequence). CDR3 sequence reads: CASSPRDRAMGEKLFF. CDR3 nucleotide sequence: TGTGCCAGCAGCCCTAGAGACAGGGCAATGGGTGAAAAACTGTTTTTT.

The chain is built from TRBV27 and TRBJ2-3, with 9 bases that match TRBD2. The CDR3 length is 20 residues. Per the germline V gene, CDR1 is MNHEY and CDR2 is SMNVEV (reference sequence). The trim removed 3 bases at V and 1 base at J, leaving 17 bases unmatched. The CDR3 DNA reads TGTGCCAGCAGTTTCCGAGATCGACTAGCGGTCCTGAGGGGCACAGATACGCAGTATTTT. This translates into CASSFRDRLAVLRGTDTQYF.

The chain employs TRBV19 and TRBJ1-2; maybe TRBD1 (6 bases). The CDR3 is made up of 14 amino acids. CDR1 and CDR2 (germline): LNHDA, SQIVND (reference sequence). V was cut by 5 bases and J by 7 bases, with 17 bases left in between. In nucleotides, the CDR3 is TGTGCCAGTAGTCATAGGGGCGCGGGGGCTGGCTACACCTTC. It is translated as CASSHRGAGAGYTF.

The chain uses TRBV7-3 and TRBJ2-2; 7 positions agree with TRBD1. The germline gives CDR1 SGHTA, CDR2 FQGTGA. The CDR3 has 16 residues. V lost 0 bases to trimming and J lost 2 bases; unmatched junction nucleotides: 3. The CDR3 region is CASSLTRDSNTGELFF. CDR3 nucleotide sequence: TGTGCCAGCAGCTTAACTCGGGACAGCAACACCGGGGAGCTGTTTTTT.